This T cell receptor (beta chain) originates from a study of shared clonotypes between healthy human individuals. The overall study: Three CD4 naive, three CD4 memory, two CD8 naive and one CD8 memory plate were used per donor.

Trimming left V 3 bases short and J 0 bases short, with 6 bases between. This CDR3 has 14 amino acids. CDR1 SEHNR and CDR2 FQNEAQ come from the germline V gene (reference sequence). Terminally differentiated effector memory CD45RA+ cells were excluded from the naive CD8 cells, which were CD45RO-negative and positively selected for CCR7. The sample holds one count of this clone. Genomic DNA from each subset was divided evenly over several immunoSEQ plates. Sequenced by immunoSEQ multiplex PCR; TCRdb stores in-frame clones only, minus some. The table has approximately 720,000 clones, 92% seen once. The TCR sequence derives from a man aged 25-45 years in good health. V usage is TRBV7-9 and J usage is TRBJ1-5; D not certain. Material for sequencing was naive CD8+ T cells sorted from blood. CDR3 residues: CASSFSDSNQPQHF. In DNA form, the CDR3 reads TGTGCCAGCAGCTTCTCAGATAGCAATCAGCCCCAGCATTTT. The full variable domain, in which reference TRBV7-9 and TRBJ1-5 provide the parts outside the CDR3, is DTGVSQNPRHKITKRGQNVTFRCDPISEHNRLYWYRQTLGQGPEFLTYFQNEAQLEKSRLLSDRFSAERPKGSFSTLEIQRTEQGDSAMYLCASSFSDSNQPQHFGDGTRLSIL.